These 9 T cell receptor beta chains share one sample of origin, sequenced in a study of blood T cell repertoires in COVID-19. Assay used: immunoSEQ multiplex PCR; TCRdb lists only in-frame clones, some missing. The table shows about 100,000 clones, with around 87% occurring only once. The source material was peripheral blood. The receptors were gathered from a woman aged 25 to 45 with acute or convalescent COVID-19.

The chain employs TRBV28 and TRBJ1-5; the D gene is possibly TRBD1 (6 bases). Trimming left V 10 bases short and J 9 bases short, with 22 bases between. CDR3 size: 14 residues. Germline lookup yields CDR1 MDHEN and CDR2 SYDVKM. The CDR3 reads CATSSSQGSRPQHF. The CDR3 DNA reads as TGTGCCACCAGCTCCTCTCAGGGGTCCCGGCCCCAGCATTTT.

The rearrangement links TRBV3-1 (or the pseudogene TRBV3-2) to TRBJ2-3, with 9 nucleotides matching TRBD1. CDR1 and CDR2 from the germline V gene are LGHDT and YNNKEL (reference sequence). V shed 4 bases and J 2 bases; nucleotides not matched to a gene: 7. The CDR3 sequence is 16 residues long. CDR3 DNA: TGTGCCAGCAGCCCGTACAGGGGGCAGTACACAGATACGCAGTATTTT. It yields the protein CASSPYRGQYTDTQYF.

This clone was observed once. V and J are TRBV27 and TRBJ1-1; 7 bases agree with TRBD1. V shed 3 bases, J shed 6 bases, and the junction held 7 bases outside the gene matches. The CDR3 has 14 residues. Germline-derived CDR1 and CDR2 are MNHEY and SMNVEV (reference sequence). This CDR3 reads CASSFGGGSPEAFF. In DNA form, the CDR3 reads TGTGCCAGCAGTTTCGGAGGGGGCAGCCCTGAAGCTTTCTTT.

This clone came up a few times. The chain combines TRBV7-8 with TRBJ1-6; no definite D call. Germline CDR1 and CDR2: SGHVS and FQNEAQ. Between the trimmed V and J ends, which lost 1 base and 6 bases, there was a span of 10 bases. CDR3 length equals 15 residues. The chain's CDR3 is CASSLVSGSNSPLHF. CDR3 nucleotide sequence: TGTGCCAGCAGCTTAGTCAGCGGCTCTAATTCACCCCTCCACTTT. The full variable domain, with the rest looked up from reference TRBV7-8 and TRBJ1-6, is GAGVSQSPRYKVAKRGQDVALRCDPISGHVSLFWYQQALGQGPEFLTYFQNEAQLDKSGLPSDRFFAERPEGSVSTLKIQRTQQEDSAVYLCASSLVSGSNSPLHFGNGTRLTVT.

The rearrangement uses TRBV29-1 and TRBJ1-2; tentatively, D is TRBD1 (5 bases). This CDR3 is 13 amino acids long. Looked up from germline, CDR1 is SQVTM and CDR2 is ANQGSEA. V was cut by 4 bases and J by 4 bases, with 13 bases left in between. The CDR3: CSVGIQGGYGYTF. CDR3 in DNA: TGCAGCGTTGGGATCCAGGGCGGCTATGGCTACACCTTC.

The rearrangement uses TRBV7-9 and TRBJ1-2, with no clear D. Trimming removed 0 bases at V and 1 base at J, with 15 bases between. Germline assignment: CDR1 SEHNR and CDR2 FQNEAQ (reference sequence). There are 17 residues in the CDR3. CDR3 DNA: TGTGCCAGCAGCTTAGCTTGGGCATTGGGCCTTAACTATGGCTACACCTTC. This gives the protein CASSLAWALGLNYGYTF.

V is TRBV5-1 and J is TRBJ2-7; 9 positions agree with TRBD1. CDR3 length: 15 amino acids. V lost 5 bases and J lost 2; bases outside the gene matches: 8. The germline CDR1 and CDR2 sequences are SGHRS and YFSETQ. CDR3 sequence (DNA): TGCGCCAGCAGTCCAGCCGGGACAGGGACCTACGAGCAGTACTTC. It codes for CASSPAGTGTYEQYF.

J is TRBJ1-1 and V is TRBV29-1; TRBD1 agrees at 7 bases. Germline V gene data show CDR1 as SQVTM and CDR2 as ANQGSEA. The V and J ends lost 7 bases and 5 bases, in that order; junction bases with no gene match: 4. The CDR3 extends over 11 amino acids. The CDR3 sequence is CSAPRGTEAFF. The CDR3 coding sequence is TGCAGCGCGCCCAGGGGGACTGAAGCTTTCTTT. The complete variable domain, with remaining parts taken from reference TRBV29-1 and TRBJ1-1, reads SAVISQKPSRDICQRGTSLTIQCQVDSQVTMMFWYRQQPGQSLTLIATANQGSEATYESGFVIDKFPISRPNLTFSTLTVSNMSPEDSSIYLCSAPRGTEAFFGQGTRLTVV.

The chain carries TRBV11-3 and TRBJ2-4; 9 bases match TRBD1. J lost 7 bases, V lost 8 bases, and 6 bases had no gene match. Looked up from germline, CDR1 is SGHNT and CDR2 is YENEEA. The CDR3 extends over 13 amino acids. DNA of the CDR3: TGTGCCAGCCGGGACAGGGAGAGGAACATTCAGTACTTC. Its translation: CASRDRERNIQYF.